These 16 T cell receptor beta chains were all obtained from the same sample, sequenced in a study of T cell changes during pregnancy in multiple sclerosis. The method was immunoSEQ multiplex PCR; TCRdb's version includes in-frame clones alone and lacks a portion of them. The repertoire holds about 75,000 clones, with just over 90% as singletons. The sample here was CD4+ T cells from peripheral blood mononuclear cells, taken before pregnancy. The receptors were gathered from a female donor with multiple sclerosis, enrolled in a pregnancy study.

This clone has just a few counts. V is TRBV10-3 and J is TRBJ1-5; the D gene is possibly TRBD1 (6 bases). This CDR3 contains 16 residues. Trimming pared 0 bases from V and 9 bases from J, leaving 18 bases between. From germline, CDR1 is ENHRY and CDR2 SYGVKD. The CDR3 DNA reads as TGTGCCATCAGTGAGTCCGGACAGACTCCTTTTCCGCCCCAGCATTTT. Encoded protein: CAISESGQTPFPPQHF.

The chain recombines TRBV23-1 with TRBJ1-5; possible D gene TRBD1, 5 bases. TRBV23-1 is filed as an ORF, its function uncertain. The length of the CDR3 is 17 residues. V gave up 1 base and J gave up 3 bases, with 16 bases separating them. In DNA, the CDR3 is TGCGCCAGCAGTCAATGGTGGAAAGGGGAGGTCAATCAGCCCCAGCATTTT. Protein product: CASSQWWKGEVNQPQHF.

CDR3 in DNA: TGTGCCACCACACGGACCCCGGGACAGGGCCGTGGGGGGGAAGGCTACACCTTC. The encoded protein is CATTRTPGQGRGGEGYTF. The V gene is TRBV15, the J gene TRBJ1-2, with 9 bases identical to TRBD1. In germline, CDR1 is LNHNV, CDR2 YYDKDF (reference sequence). The V segment lost 7 bases and the J segment 8 bases; nucleotides outside the gene matches: 23. The CDR3 contains 18 residues. The full variable domain, completed using reference TRBV15 and TRBJ1-2, is DAMVIQNPRYQVTQFGKPVTLSCSQTLNHNVMYWYQQKSSQAPKLLFHYYDKDFNNEADTPDNFQSRRPNTSFCFLDIRSPGLGDTAMYLCATTRTPGQGRGGEGYTFGSGTRLTVV.

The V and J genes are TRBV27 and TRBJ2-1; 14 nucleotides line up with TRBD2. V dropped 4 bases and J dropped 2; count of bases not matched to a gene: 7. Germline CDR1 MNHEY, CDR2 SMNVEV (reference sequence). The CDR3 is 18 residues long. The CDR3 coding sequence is TGTGCCAGCAGTTCGGGGACTAGCGGGAGTTCAGCCTACAATGAGCAGTTCTTC. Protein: CASSSGTSGSSAYNEQFF.

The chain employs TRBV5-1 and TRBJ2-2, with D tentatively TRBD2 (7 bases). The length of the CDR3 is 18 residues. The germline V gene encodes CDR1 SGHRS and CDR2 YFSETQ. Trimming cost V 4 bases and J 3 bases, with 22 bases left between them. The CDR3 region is CASSPDSGGAGDTGELFF. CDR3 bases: TGCGCCAGCAGCCCAGACTCGGGGGGCGCCGGGGACACCGGGGAGCTGTTTTTT.

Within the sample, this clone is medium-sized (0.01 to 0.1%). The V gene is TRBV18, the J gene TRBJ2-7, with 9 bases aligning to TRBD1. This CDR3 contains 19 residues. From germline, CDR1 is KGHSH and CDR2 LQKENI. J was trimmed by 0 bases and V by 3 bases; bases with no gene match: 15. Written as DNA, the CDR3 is TGTGCCAGCTCACCTCTTCCGGGACAGGGTTCGAGGGTCTCCTACGAGCAGTACTTC. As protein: CASSPLPGQGSRVSYEQYF.

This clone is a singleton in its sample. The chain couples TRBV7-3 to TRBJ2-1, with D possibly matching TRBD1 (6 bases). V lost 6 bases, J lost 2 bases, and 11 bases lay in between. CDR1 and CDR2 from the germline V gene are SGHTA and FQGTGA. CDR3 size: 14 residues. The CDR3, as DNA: TGTGCCAGCAGTCCCAGGGGCACCTACAATGAGCAGTTCTTC. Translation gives CASSPRGTYNEQFF.

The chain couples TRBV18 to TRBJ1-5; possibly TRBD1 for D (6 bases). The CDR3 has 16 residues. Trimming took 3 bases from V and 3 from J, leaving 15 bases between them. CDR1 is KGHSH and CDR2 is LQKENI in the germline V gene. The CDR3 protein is CASSPNRVRFNQPQHF. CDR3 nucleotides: TGTGCCAGCTCACCGAACAGGGTGAGGTTCAATCAGCCCCAGCATTTT. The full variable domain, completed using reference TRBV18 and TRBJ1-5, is NAGVMQNPRHLVRRRGQEARLRCSPMKGHSHVYWYRQLPEEGLKFMVYLQKENIIDESGMPKERFSAEFPKEGPSILRIQQVVRGDSAAYFCASSPNRVRFNQPQHFGDGTRLSIL.

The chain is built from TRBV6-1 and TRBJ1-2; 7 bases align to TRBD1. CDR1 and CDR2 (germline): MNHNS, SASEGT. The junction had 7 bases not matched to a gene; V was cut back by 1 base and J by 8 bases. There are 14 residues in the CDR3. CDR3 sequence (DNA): TGTGCCAGCAGTGAAGAGACAGGGTTGGGAGGCTACACCTTC. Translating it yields CASSEETGLGGYTF.

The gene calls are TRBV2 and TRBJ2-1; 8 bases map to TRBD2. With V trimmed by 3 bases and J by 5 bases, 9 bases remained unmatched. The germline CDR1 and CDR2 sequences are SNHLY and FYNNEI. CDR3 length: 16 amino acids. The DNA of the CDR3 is TGTGCCAGCAGTGAGTACGGGCTAGCGGGTAACAATGAGCAGTTCTTC. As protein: CASSEYGLAGNNEQFF.

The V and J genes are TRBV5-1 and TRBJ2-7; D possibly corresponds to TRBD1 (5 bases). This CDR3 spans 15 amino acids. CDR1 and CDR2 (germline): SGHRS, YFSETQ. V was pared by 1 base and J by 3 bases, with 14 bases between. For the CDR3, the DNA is TGCGCCAGCAGCTTGAGAGGACAACTGAACTACGAGCAGTACTTC. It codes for CASSLRGQLNYEQYF.

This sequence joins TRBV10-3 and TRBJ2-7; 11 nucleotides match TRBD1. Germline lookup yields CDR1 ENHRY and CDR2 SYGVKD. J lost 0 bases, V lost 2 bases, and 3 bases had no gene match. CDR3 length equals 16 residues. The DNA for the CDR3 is TGTGCCATCAGTGAGACCGGGACAGGGGGCTCCTACGAGCAGTACTTC. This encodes CAISETGTGGSYEQYF.

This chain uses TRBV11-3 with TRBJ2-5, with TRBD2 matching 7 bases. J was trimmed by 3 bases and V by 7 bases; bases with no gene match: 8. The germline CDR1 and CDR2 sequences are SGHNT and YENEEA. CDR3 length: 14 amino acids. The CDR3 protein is CASNGGTPKETQYF. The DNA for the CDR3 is TGTGCCAGCAACGGGGGGACTCCTAAAGAGACCCAGTACTTC.

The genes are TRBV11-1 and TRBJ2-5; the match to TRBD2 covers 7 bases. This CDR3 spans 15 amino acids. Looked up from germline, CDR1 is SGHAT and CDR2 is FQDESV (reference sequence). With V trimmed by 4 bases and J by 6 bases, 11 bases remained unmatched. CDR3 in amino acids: CASSWDREVTQTQYF. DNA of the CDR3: TGTGCCAGCAGCTGGGACCGGGAGGTAACGCAGACCCAGTACTTC.

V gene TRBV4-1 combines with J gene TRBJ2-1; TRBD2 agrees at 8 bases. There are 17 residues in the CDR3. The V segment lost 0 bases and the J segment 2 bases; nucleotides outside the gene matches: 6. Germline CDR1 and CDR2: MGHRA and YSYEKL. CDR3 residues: CASSQEAHGGAYNEQFF. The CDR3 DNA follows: TGCGCCAGCAGCCAAGAGGCCCACGGGGGGGCCTACAATGAGCAGTTCTTC.

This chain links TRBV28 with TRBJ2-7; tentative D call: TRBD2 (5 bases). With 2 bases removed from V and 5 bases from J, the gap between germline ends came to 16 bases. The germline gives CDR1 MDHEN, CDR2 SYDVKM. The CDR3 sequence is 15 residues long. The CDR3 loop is CASSLRSGNINEQYF. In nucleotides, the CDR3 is TGTGCCAGCAGTTTAAGGTCCGGGAATATCAACGAGCAGTACTTC. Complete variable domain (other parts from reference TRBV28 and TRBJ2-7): DVKVTQSSRYLVKRTGEKVFLECVQDMDHENMFWYRQDPGLGLRLIYFSYDVKMKEKGDIPEGYSVSREKKERFSLILESASTNQTSMYLCASSLRSGNINEQYFGPGTRLTVT.